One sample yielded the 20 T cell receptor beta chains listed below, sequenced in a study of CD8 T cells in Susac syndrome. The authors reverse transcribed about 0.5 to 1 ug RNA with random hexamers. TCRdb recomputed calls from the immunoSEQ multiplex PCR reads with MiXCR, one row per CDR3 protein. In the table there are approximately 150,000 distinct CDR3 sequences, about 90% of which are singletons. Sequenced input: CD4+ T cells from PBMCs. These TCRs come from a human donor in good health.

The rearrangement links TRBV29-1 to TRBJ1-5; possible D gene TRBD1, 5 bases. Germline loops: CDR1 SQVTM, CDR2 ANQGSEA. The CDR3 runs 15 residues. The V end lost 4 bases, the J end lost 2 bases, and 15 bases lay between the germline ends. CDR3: CSVGPPGGGNQPQHF. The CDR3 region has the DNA TGCAGCGTTGGGCCCCCCGGGGGAGGCAATCAGCCCCAGCATTTT.

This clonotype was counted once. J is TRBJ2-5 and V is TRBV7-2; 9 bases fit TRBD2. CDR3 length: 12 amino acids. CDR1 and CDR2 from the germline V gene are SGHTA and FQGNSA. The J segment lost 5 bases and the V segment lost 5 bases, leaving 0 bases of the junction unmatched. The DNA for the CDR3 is TGTGCCAGCAGCAGCGGGAGGGAGACCCAGTACTTC. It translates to CASSSGRETQYF. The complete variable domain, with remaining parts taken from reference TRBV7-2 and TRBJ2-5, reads GAGVSQSPSNKVTEKGKDVELRCDPISGHTALYWYRQSLGQGLEFLIYFQGNSAPDKSGLPSDRFSAERTGGSVSTLTIQRTQQEDSAVYLCASSSGRETQYFGPGTRLLVL.

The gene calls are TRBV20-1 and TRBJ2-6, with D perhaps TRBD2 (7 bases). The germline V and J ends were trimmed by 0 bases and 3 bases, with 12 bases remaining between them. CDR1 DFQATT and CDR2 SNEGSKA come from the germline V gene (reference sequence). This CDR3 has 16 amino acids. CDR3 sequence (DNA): TGCAGTGCTAGAGAGGGAGGGGGGAGTGGGGCCAACGTCCTGACTTTC. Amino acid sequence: CSAREGGGSGANVLTF.

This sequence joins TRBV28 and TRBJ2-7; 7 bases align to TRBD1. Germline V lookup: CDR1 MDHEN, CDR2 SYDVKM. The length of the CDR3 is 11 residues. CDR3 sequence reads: CAAGGSYEQYF. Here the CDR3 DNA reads TGTGCTGCAGGGGGCTCCTACGAGCAGTACTTC.

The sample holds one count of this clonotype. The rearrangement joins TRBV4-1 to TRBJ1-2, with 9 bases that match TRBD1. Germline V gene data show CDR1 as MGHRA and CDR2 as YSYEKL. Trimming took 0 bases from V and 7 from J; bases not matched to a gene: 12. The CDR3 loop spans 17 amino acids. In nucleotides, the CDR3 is TGCGCCAGCAGCCAAGATCCCGGGACAGGGTCCCGTCTTGGCTACACCTTC. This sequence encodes CASSQDPGTGSRLGYTF.

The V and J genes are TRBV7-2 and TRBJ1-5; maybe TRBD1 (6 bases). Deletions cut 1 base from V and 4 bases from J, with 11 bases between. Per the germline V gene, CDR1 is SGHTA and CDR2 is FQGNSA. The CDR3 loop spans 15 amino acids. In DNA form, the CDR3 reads TGTGCCAGCAGCTTAGTGGGGGGCGCGAATCAGCCCCAGCATTTT. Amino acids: CASSLVGGANQPQHF. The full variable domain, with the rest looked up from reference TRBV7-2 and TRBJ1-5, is GAGVSQSPSNKVTEKGKDVELRCDPISGHTALYWYRQSLGQGLEFLIYFQGNSAPDKSGLPSDRFSAERTGGSVSTLTIQRTQQEDSAVYLCASSLVGGANQPQHFGDGTRLSIL.

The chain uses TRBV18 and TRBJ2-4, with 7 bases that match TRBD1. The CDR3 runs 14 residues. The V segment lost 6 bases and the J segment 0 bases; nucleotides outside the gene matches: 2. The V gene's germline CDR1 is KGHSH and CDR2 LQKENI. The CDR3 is CASSSGGAKNIQYF. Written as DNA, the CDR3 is TGTGCCAGCTCGTCAGGGGGAGCCAAAAACATTCAGTACTTC.

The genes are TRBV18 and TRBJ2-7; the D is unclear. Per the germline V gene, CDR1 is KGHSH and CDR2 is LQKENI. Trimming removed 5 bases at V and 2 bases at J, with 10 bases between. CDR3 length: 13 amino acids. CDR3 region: CASSTRLTYEQYF. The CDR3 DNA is TGTGCCAGCTCAACGCGTCTAACCTACGAGCAGTACTTC.

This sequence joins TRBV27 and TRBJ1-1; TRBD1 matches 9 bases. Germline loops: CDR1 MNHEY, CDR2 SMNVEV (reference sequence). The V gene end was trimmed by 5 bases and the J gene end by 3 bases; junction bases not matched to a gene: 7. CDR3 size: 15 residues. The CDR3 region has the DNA TGTGCCAGCAGTGCGGGGACAGGGTTATACACTGAAGCTTTCTTT. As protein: CASSAGTGLYTEAFF.

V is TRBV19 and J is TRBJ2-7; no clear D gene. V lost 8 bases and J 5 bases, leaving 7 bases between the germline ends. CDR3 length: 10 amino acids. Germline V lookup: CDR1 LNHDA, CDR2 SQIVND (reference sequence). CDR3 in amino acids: CASGYHEQYF. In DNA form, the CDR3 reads TGTGCCAGTGGGTACCACGAGCAGTACTTC.

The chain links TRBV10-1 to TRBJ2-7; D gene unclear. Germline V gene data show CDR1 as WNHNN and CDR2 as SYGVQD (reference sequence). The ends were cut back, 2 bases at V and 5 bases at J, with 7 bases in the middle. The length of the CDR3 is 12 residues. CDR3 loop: CASSENSHEQYF. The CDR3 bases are TGCGCCAGCAGTGAGAACAGCCACGAGCAGTACTTC.

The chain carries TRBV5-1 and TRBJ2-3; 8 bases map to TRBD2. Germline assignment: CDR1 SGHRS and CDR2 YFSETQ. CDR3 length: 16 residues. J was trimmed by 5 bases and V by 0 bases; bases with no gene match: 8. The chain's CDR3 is CASSLAAGAREDTQYF. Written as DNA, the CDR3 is TGCGCCAGCAGCTTGGCAGCGGGGGCGAGGGAAGATACGCAGTATTTT.

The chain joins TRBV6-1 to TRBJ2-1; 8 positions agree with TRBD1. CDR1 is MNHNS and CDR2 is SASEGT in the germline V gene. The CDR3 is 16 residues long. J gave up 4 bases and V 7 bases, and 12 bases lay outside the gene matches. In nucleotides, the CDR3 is TGTGCCAGCATGCGACGACCGGGACAGGTATACAATGAGCAGTTCTTC. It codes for CASMRRPGQVYNEQFF.

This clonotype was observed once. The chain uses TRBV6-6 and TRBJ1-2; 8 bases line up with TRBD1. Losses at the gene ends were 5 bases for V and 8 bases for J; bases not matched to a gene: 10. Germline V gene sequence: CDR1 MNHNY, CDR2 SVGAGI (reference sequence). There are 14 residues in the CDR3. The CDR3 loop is CASSNLQGARGYTF. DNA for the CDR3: TGTGCCAGCAGTAATCTCCAGGGGGCGCGGGGCTACACCTTC.

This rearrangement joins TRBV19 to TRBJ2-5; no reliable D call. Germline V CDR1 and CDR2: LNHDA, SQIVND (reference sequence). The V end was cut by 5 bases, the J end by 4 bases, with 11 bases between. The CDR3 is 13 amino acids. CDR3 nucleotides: TGTGCCAGTAGTGTGACGAAGGGAGAGACCCAGTACTTC. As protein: CASSVTKGETQYF.

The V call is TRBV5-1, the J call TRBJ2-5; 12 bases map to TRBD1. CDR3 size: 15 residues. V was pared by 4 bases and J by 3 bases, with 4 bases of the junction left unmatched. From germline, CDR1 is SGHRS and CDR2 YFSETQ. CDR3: CASSRGTGGEETQYF. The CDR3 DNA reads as TGCGCCAGCAGCCGTGGGACAGGGGGCGAAGAGACCCAGTACTTC.

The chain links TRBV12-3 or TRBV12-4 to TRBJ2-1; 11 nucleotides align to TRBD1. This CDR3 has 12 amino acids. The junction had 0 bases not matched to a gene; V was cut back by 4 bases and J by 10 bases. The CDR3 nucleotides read TGTGCCAGCAGTTGGACAGGGGGCGAGCAGTTCTTC. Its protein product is CASSWTGGEQFF.

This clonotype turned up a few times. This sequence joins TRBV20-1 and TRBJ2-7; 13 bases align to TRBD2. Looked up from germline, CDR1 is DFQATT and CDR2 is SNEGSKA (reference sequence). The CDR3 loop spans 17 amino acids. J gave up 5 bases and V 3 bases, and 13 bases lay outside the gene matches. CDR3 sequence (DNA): TGCAGTGCTAGGACGGTCCTCAGACTAGCGGGAGGCGACGAGCAGTACTTC. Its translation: CSARTVLRLAGGDEQYF.

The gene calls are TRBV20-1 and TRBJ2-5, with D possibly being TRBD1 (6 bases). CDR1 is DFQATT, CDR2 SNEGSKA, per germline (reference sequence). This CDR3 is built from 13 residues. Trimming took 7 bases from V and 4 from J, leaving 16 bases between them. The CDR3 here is CSVQQGIAETQYF. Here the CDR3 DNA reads TGCAGTGTCCAACAGGGTATAGCAGAGACCCAGTACTTC.

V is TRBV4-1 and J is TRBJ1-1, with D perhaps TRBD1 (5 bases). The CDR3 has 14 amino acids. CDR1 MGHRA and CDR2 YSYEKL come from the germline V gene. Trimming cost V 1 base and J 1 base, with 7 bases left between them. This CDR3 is CASSQVTANTEAFF. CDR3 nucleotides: TGCGCCAGCAGCCAAGTGACAGCGAACACTGAAGCTTTCTTT.